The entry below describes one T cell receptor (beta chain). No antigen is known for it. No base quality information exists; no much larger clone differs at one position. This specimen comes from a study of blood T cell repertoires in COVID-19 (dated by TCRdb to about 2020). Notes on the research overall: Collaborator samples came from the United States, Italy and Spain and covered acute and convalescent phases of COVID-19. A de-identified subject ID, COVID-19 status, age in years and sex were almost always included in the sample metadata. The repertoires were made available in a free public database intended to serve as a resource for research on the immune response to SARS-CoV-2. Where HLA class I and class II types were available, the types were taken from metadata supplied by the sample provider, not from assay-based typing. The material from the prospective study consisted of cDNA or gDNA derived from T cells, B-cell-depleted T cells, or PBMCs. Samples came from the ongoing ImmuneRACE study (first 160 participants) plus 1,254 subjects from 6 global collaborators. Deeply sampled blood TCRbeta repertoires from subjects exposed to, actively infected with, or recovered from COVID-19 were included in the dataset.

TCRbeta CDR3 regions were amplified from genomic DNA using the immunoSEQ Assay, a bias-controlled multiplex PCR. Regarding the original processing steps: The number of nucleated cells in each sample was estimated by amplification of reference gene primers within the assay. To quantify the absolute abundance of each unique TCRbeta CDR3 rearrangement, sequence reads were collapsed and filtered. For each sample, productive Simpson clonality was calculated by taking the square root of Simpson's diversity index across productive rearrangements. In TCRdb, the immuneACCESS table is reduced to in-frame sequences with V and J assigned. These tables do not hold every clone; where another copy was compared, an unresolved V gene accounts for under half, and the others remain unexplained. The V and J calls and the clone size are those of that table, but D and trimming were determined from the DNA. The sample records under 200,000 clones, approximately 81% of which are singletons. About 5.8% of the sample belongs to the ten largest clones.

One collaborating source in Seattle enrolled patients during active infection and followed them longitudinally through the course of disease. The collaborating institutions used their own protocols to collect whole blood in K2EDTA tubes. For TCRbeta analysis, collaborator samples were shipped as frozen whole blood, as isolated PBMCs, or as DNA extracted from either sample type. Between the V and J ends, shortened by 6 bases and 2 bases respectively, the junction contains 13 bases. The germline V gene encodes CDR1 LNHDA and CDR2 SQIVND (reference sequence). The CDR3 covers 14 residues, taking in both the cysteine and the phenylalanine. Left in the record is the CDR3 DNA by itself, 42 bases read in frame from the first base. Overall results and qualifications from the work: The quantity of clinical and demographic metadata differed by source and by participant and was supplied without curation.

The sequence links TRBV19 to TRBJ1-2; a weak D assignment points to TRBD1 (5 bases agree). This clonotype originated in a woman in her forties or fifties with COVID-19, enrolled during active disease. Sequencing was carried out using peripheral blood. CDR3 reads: CASREGTANYGYTF. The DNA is TGTGCCAGTAGAGAAGGGACTGCCAACTATGGCTACACCTTC.